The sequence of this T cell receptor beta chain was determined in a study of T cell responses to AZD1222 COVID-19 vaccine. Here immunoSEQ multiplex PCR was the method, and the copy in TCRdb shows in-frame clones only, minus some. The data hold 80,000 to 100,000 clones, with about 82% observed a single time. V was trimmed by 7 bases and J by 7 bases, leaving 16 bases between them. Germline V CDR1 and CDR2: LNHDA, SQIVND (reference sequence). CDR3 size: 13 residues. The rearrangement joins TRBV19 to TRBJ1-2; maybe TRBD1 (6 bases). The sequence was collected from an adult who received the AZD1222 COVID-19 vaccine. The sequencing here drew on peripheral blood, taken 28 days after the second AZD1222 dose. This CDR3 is CASIGGGFSGYTF. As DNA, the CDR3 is TGTGCCAGTATCGGCGGGGGCTTTAGTGGCTACACCTTC.